This T cell receptor beta chain was recovered during a study of neoadjuvant anti-PD-1 for oral cavity cancer. V was clipped by 2 bases and J by 4 bases, with 9 bases between them. CDR1 SGHTA and CDR2 FQGTGA come from the germline V gene. The CDR3 length is 15 residues. The time point was: after neoadjuvant nivolumab, at surgical resection. Clones were sequenced by immunoSEQ multiplex PCR, and TCRdb holds only the in-frame ones, with some missing. The sample shows tens of thousands of clones, around 85% of them seen only once. This clonotype was sampled from a person aged 40 to 85 with oral cavity squamous cell carcinoma. The J gene is TRBJ2-6, the V gene TRBV7-3, with D uncertain. This sample comprised PBMCs, obtained after nivolumab (anti-PD-1) treatment. CDR3 region: CASSLVGPGANVLTF. DNA for the CDR3: TGTGCCAGCAGCTTAGTGGGTCCGGGGGCCAACGTCCTGACTTTC.